This TCR beta chain is drawn from a study of blood T cell repertoires in COVID-19. Study at large: Researchers got acute and convalescent COVID-19 samples from the United States, Italy and Spain.

This CDR3 spans 19 amino acids. Clones were sequenced by immunoSEQ multiplex PCR, and TCRdb holds only the in-frame ones, with some missing. This table has roughly 240,000 clones, 65% to 90% appearing once. Researchers sorted participants into cohorts using their self-reported clinical history. The receptor's source is a woman between 50 and 59 years old with acute COVID-19. The sequencing input was PBMCs or T cells enriched from blood (not recorded which). This chain uses TRBV21-1 with TRBJ1-4; the DNA was not used to check the table's D call, TRBD1. TRBV21-1 is designated a pseudogene. The CDR3 nucleotides read TGTGCCAGCAGCAAAGTTGGCCAGGGCCCGAGAGGAACTAATGAAAAACTGTTTTTT. Protein: CASSKVGQGPRGTNEKLFF.